Listed below are T cell receptor beta chains from one sample, sequenced in a study of cytomegalovirus exposure and HLA in healthy donors. The table came from immunoSEQ multiplex PCR; TCRdb's copy has only in-frame clones and leaves some out. Of approximately 120,000 clones listed, about 80% are singletons. Sequencing was carried out using PBMCs. The receptor source for this set is a woman between 45 and 60 years old in good health and CMV-seropositive. The CDR3 runs from the conserved cysteine through the conserved F or W. D genes are given only for firm matches. Rows may omit the clone size; those that give it use once, few, many or a size class.

clone_size j_call d_call v_call cdr3_nt cdr3_aa
. TRBJ2-4 TRBD2 TRBV4-3 TGCGCCAGCAGCCTAGGGTGGAGCGGGAGTATTGGGAACATTCAGTACTTC CASSLGWSGSIGNIQYF
few TRBJ2-1 . TRBV7-3 TGTGCCAGCAGCTTAGCGGGGATGGGGCAGTTCTTC CASSLAGMGQFF
. TRBJ2-5 TRBD2 TRBV2 TGTGCCAGCAGTGCGACTAGCGGCCAAGAGACCCAGTACTTC CASSATSGQETQYF
. TRBJ2-1 TRBD2 TRBV18 TGTGCCAGCTCACTCCTGGCTAGCGGTACCTACAATGAGCAGTTCTTC CASSLLASGTYNEQFF
. TRBJ2-3 . TRBV5-1 TGCGCCAGCAGCTCCAGTGCCCTCACAGATACGCAGTATTTT CASSSSALTDTQYF
. TRBJ1-1 TRBD1 TRBV5-4 TGTGCCAGCAGCTTGGGGGGGACAGGGGGCACTGAAGCTTTCTTT CASSLGGTGGTEAFF
few TRBJ1-1 . TRBV7-7 TGTGCTAGCAGCCCCCGGGCTTTCTTT CASSPRAFF
once TRBJ2-1 . TRBV7-9 TGTGCCAGCAGCTTAGAGGGACTTCACAATGAGCAGTTCTTC CASSLEGLHNEQFF
. TRBJ2-7 TRBD1 TRBV4-2 TGTGCCAGCAGCCAACAGCAGGGGGCGAGCTCCTACGAGCAGTACTTC CASSQQQGASSYEQYF
. TRBJ2-1 . TRBV15 TGTGCCACCAGCAGAGGTCGACAGTCCTACAATGAGCAGTTCTTC CATSRGRQSYNEQFF
few TRBJ2-3 TRBD2 TRBV15 TGTGCCACCAGCAGAGATCGGAGTAGCGGGGGCCGGGGAGATACGCAGTATTTT CATSRDRSSGGRGDTQYF
few TRBJ1-2 . TRBV27 TGTGCCAGCTCCAGCCCAGGGGTGGGTATGTGGGGCTACACCTTC CASSSPGVGMWGYTF
. TRBJ2-7 TRBD2 TRBV2 TGTGCCAGCATTCTGACTAGCGGGCGCCCCTACGAGCAGTACTTC CASILTSGRPYEQYF
. TRBJ2-5 . TRBV19 TGTGCCAGTAGAGAATCTCACAGGGAGACCCAGTACTTC CASRESHRETQYF
. TRBJ1-6 . TRBV29-1 TGCAGCGTTGGGGTGGGCGTGGGCTCACCCCTCCACTTT CSVGVGVGSPLHF
. TRBJ2-6 . TRBV18 TGTGCCAGCTCTCAACAGGTCTCTGGGGCCAACGTCCTGACTTTC CASSQQVSGANVLTF
. TRBJ2-1 . TRBV7-9 TGTGCCAGCAGCTTAGCAGGGGCGTACAATGAGCAGTTCTTC CASSLAGAYNEQFF
once TRBJ1-5 . TRBV10-3 TGTGCCATCAGTGGAACCTCCTTAGAGCCCCAGCATTTT CAISGTSLEPQHF
. TRBJ1-2 . TRBV2 TGTGCCAGCAGGCGACAGGAGGGCTACACCTTC CASRRQEGYTF
. TRBJ1-5 . TRBV15 TGTGCCACCAGCCCCCGAGGGCACAATCAGCCCCAGCATTTT CATSPRGHNQPQHF
. TRBJ2-7 TRBD2 TRBV7-9 TGTGCCAGCAGCTTAGAGGCGGGAGGGGGAGTGGGCGAGCAGTACTTC CASSLEAGGGVGEQYF
. TRBJ2-5 . TRBV7-9 TGTGCCAGCAGCCCCAGGGACTTTCAGCAAGAGACCCAGTACTTC CASSPRDFQQETQYF
. TRBJ1-2 TRBD1 TRBV15 TGTGCCACCAGCAGAAGGCCACCCCCCGACAGGGACGGCTACACCTTC CATSRRPPPDRDGYTF
. TRBJ2-3 TRBD2 TRBV18 TGTGCCAGCTCACCTCTCCCGCGGGGGGATACGCAGTATTTT CASSPLPRGDTQYF
. TRBJ1-2 TRBD1 TRBV7-8 TGTGCCAGCAGCATCACGACAGGGAGTTCCAACTATGGCTACACCTTC CASSITTGSSNYGYTF
few TRBJ2-7 TRBD1 TRBV6-7 TGTGCCATCTCTAGGGGACAGGGTGCCTACGAGCAGTACTTC CAISRGQGAYEQYF
. TRBJ1-1 TRBD1 TRBV5-1 TGCGCCAGCAGCTCCGGACAGGGGGCTGAAGCTTTCTTT CASSSGQGAEAFF
. TRBJ2-5 TRBD2 TRBV6-5 TGTGCCAGCAGTTACAGCAGCGGGAGGGCGGCAGAGACCCAGTACTTC CASSYSSGRAAETQYF
. TRBJ2-2 TRBD2 TRBV5-4 TGTGCCAGCAGCGCCCCGACTAGCGACGGGGAGCTGTTTTTT CASSAPTSDGELFF
. TRBJ2-3 . TRBV4-1 TGCGCCAGCAGCCAAGACGACTACCCCACAGATACGCAGTATTTT CASSQDDYPTDTQYF
once TRBJ2-7 TRBD1 TRBV6-1 TGTGCCAGCAGGTGGACAGGGGCGGCCGAGCAGTACTTC CASRWTGAAEQYF
. TRBJ2-1 . TRBV2 TGTGCCGGCAGTGTGGGGCTCCAGGATGACCGAGACAATGAGCAGTTCTTC CAGSVGLQDDRDNEQFF
. TRBJ2-5 TRBD2 TRBV5-1 TGCGCCAGCAGCTTGGGTCGGGGAGGGGAGACCCAGTACTTC CASSLGRGGETQYF
. TRBJ1-2 TRBD1 TRBV27 TGTGCCAGCAGTTTTGCCGACAGGGTAGCTAACTATGGCTACACCTTC CASSFADRVANYGYTF
. TRBJ2-7 . TRBV5-1 TGCGCCAGCAGCCTCAGTTCCTACGAGCAGTACTTC CASSLSSYEQYF
few TRBJ2-7 TRBD2 TRBV10-3 TGTGCCACCCTAGGGACTAGCGGGGCGAGCTCCTACGAGCAGTACTTC CATLGTSGASSYEQYF
few TRBJ1-3 . TRBV2 TGTGCCAGCAGGAGGGACACTTCCTCTGGAAACACCATATATTTT CASRRDTSSGNTIYF
. TRBJ2-6 . TRBV2 TGTGCAGGGAGTAGACTCTCTGGGGCCAACGTCCTGACTTTC CAGSRLSGANVLTF
. TRBJ2-3 . TRBV21-1 TGTGCCAGCAGCACGGCAGATACGCAGTATTTT CASSTADTQYF
. TRBJ2-7 . TRBV7-2 TGTGCCAGCAGCTTAGAGTTGGAGAGCTCCTACGAGCAGTACTTC CASSLELESSYEQYF
. TRBJ2-5 TRBD1 TRBV5-4 TGTGCCAGCAGCGAGGACAGGGGAAAAGAGACCCAGTACTTC CASSEDRGKETQYF
few TRBJ2-2 . TRBV7-3 TGTGCCAGCAGCTTGGAAGGGAGTACCGGGGAGCTGTTTTTT CASSLEGSTGELFF
. TRBJ1-2 TRBD1 TRBV5-6 TGTGCCAGCAGCCATGAAGGGACAGGGGGCTTTGGCTACACCTTC CASSHEGTGGFGYTF
once TRBJ2-2 TRBD1 TRBV11-3 TGTGCCAGCAGCTGGGGACAGGGGAACACCGGGGAGCTGTTTTTT CASSWGQGNTGELFF
. TRBJ2-7 TRBD2 TRBV25-1 TGTGCCAGCAGGGGGACTAGCGGAACCTACGAGCAGTACTTC CASRGTSGTYEQYF
once TRBJ2-7 TRBD2 TRBV6-6 TGTGCCAGCAGTTACTCGGGAGGGCCCTCCTACGAGCAGTACTTC CASSYSGGPSYEQYF